These 23 T cell receptor beta chains share one sample of origin, sequenced in a study of cytomegalovirus exposure and HLA in healthy donors. PCR employed 60 Vbeta and 13 Jbeta primers. TCRdb's table, derived via immunoSEQ multiplex PCR, lists solely in-frame clones and lacks some. Here the sample spans some 190,000 clones, about 82% being singletons. Sequencing was performed on PBMCs. These receptor sequences come from a man between 18 and 35 years old in good health and CMV-seronegative.

The V call is TRBV7-9, the J call TRBJ1-6; TRBD1 is a possible D gene (5 bases). V was pared by 5 bases and J by 9 bases, with 8 bases between. The CDR3 totals 12 residues. Germline CDR1 SEHNR, CDR2 FQNEAQ (reference sequence). The CDR3 region has the DNA TGTGCCAGCAGCAGACAGTCTTCACCCCTCCACTTT. Translated: CASSRQSSPLHF.

The chain uses TRBV7-9 and TRBJ2-5, with D possibly matching TRBD2 (6 bases). CDR3 length: 17 amino acids. Germline-derived CDR1 and CDR2 are SEHNR and FQNEAQ (reference sequence). V was clipped by 1 base and J by 5 bases, with 20 bases between them. The CDR3 DNA is TGTGCCAGCAGCTTAGGCGGTGGGACTGGCCGGAGGGAGACCCAGTACTTC. This codes for CASSLGGGTGRRETQYF.

V gene TRBV19 combines with J gene TRBJ1-2; 7 bases agree with TRBD1. CDR1 LNHDA and CDR2 SQIVND come from the germline V gene (reference sequence). V trimming: 5 bases; J trimming: 4 bases; junction bases outside the gene matches: 1. The CDR3 has 12 residues. CDR3 amino acids: CASSQGVYGYTF. CDR3 sequence (DNA): TGTGCCAGTAGTCAGGGGGTCTATGGCTACACCTTC.

This chain uses TRBV5-4 with TRBJ2-3; TRBD2 might be the D (5 bases). The CDR3 covers 15 residues. The V end was cut by 6 bases, the J end by 3 bases, with 17 bases between. Per the germline V gene, CDR1 is SGHNT and CDR2 is YYREEE (reference sequence). The CDR3 sequence is CASIPINGDTDTQYF. For the CDR3, the DNA is TGTGCCAGCATCCCTATTAACGGGGATACAGATACGCAGTATTTT.

This clone was found a few times. The CDR3 DNA reads TGCGCCAGCAGCTGGAGAAGGGACAGGTTAAACTCTGGGGCCAACGTCCTGACTTTC. The encoded protein is CASSWRRDRLNSGANVLTF. V is TRBV5-1 and J is TRBJ2-6; 8 bases agree with TRBD1. CDR1 is SGHRS and CDR2 is YFSETQ in the germline V gene. J gave up 0 bases and V 3 bases, and 11 bases lay outside the gene matches. This CDR3 is 19 amino acids long.

This clone was found once. The chain links TRBV29-1 to TRBJ2-7; 12 bases are a match to TRBD1. After removal of 3 bases from V and 1 base from J, the junction contained 7 bases not matched to a gene. Germline V gives CDR1 SQVTM, CDR2 ANQGSEA. CDR3 length equals 16 residues. The DNA for the CDR3 is TGCAGCGTTGAGCGACCGGGACAGGGGGCTTCCTACGAGCAGTACTTC. Amino acids: CSVERPGQGASYEQYF.

The genes are TRBV30 and TRBJ1-2; 7 nucleotides agree with TRBD1. From germline, CDR1 is GTSNPN and CDR2 SVGIG (reference sequence). The CDR3 is 12 residues long. Losses at the gene ends were 3 bases for V and 2 bases for J; bases not matched to a gene: 0. The CDR3 spells CAWRGQNYGYTF. DNA for the CDR3: TGTGCCTGGAGGGGACAGAACTATGGCTACACCTTC.

The chain links TRBV4-1 to TRBJ2-7, with D tentatively TRBD2 (6 bases). V was trimmed by 6 bases and J by 6 bases, leaving 15 bases between them. The germline V gene has CDR1 MGHRA and CDR2 YSYEKL. CDR3 size: 13 residues. Written as DNA, the CDR3 is TGCGCCAGCAGTCGACTAGTAGGGAGCGAGCAGTACTTC. Protein: CASSRLVGSEQYF.

The V and J genes are TRBV28 and TRBJ1-5; D perhaps matches TRBD1 (6 bases). The germline gives CDR1 MDHEN, CDR2 SYDVKM. The CDR3 is 15 amino acids. The V and J ends lost 6 bases and 5 bases respectively, with 17 bases between them. Here the CDR3 reads CASRAQGIEYQPQHF. CDR3 sequence (DNA): TGTGCCAGCAGGGCTCAGGGGATTGAATATCAGCCCCAGCATTTT.

By share of the sample, this clone is large. V gene TRBV19 combines with J gene TRBJ2-7; 11 bases agree with TRBD1. J gave up 4 bases and V 2 bases, and 16 bases lay outside the gene matches. This CDR3 is 19 amino acids long. Germline V lookup: CDR1 LNHDA, CDR2 SQIVND (reference sequence). The CDR3 sequence is CASSISYRRTGGELYEQYF. The CDR3 coding sequence is TGTGCCAGTAGTATATCATATAGGAGGACAGGGGGCGAATTATACGAGCAGTACTTC.

J is TRBJ1-1 and V is TRBV2; D might be TRBD1 (6 bases). The CDR3 is made up of 14 amino acids. Germline V CDR1 and CDR2: SNHLY, FYNNEI. Trimming shortened V by 5 bases and J by 4 bases, and 14 bases separated the two germline ends. Here the CDR3 reads CASSPSPGATEAFF. CDR3 in DNA: TGTGCCAGCAGTCCATCCCCAGGGGCCACTGAAGCTTTCTTT.

The chain links TRBV28 to TRBJ2-1; 9 positions agree with TRBD1. Losses at the gene ends were 5 bases for V and 0 bases for J; bases not matched to a gene: 11. The CDR3 has 18 residues. Germline V gene sequence: CDR1 MDHEN, CDR2 SYDVKM. The CDR3 region has the DNA TGTGCCAGCAGTCACTCTCTGGGGGGACAGGGCTCCTACAATGAGCAGTTCTTC. Translating it yields CASSHSLGGQGSYNEQFF.

This rearrangement joins TRBV11-1 to TRBJ2-1; unclear D gene. The V end lost 1 base, the J end lost 7 bases, and 11 bases lay between the germline ends. The CDR3 spans 14 residues. Germline lookup yields CDR1 SGHAT and CDR2 FQDESV (reference sequence). CDR3 region: CASSLDWSVNEQFF. The CDR3 bases are TGTGCCAGCAGCTTAGATTGGTCAGTTAATGAGCAGTTCTTC.

This clone has only one observation. The rearrangement joins TRBV28 to TRBJ1-4; D not resolved. The V end lost 8 bases, the J end lost 6 bases, and 16 bases lay between the germline ends. The germline gives CDR1 MDHEN, CDR2 SYDVKM. There are 14 residues in the CDR3. The CDR3 DNA reads TGTGCCAGCGGTCGAGCCGCCGGGTATGAAAAACTGTTTTTT. Residues: CASGRAAGYEKLFF.

The V and J genes are TRBV28 and TRBJ1-1; TRBD1 agrees at 7 bases. Germline V gene data show CDR1 as MDHEN and CDR2 as SYDVKM. The CDR3 extends over 13 amino acids. Unmatched junction bases numbered 12, after V lost 4 bases and J lost 13 bases. The CDR3 region is CASSSDQIRGVFF. The CDR3 DNA sequence: TGTGCCAGCAGTTCCGACCAGATCAGGGGGGTTTTCTTT. The full variable domain, rest sourced from reference TRBV28 and TRBJ1-1, is DVKVTQSSRYLVKRTGEKVFLECVQDMDHENMFWYRQDPGLGLRLIYFSYDVKMKEKGDIPEGYSVSREKKERFSLILESASTNQTSMYLCASSSDQIRGVFFGQGTRLTVV.

The chain joins TRBV5-8 to TRBJ2-3, with 12 bases aligning to TRBD2. CDR3 length: 15 residues. Germline trimming cut 4 bases from V and 1 base from J; bases unmatched to any gene: 1. CDR1 is SGHTS and CDR2 is YDEGEE in the germline V gene. The CDR3: CASSLAGGGTDTQYF. CDR3 in DNA: TGTGCCAGCAGCCTAGCGGGAGGGGGCACAGATACGCAGTATTTT.

This clone was seen only a few times. V usage is TRBV18 and J usage is TRBJ1-1; the match to TRBD1 covers 9 bases. Looked up from germline, CDR1 is KGHSH and CDR2 is LQKENI. The J segment lost 4 bases and the V segment lost 5 bases, leaving 14 bases of the junction unmatched. The CDR3 contains 17 residues. CDR3 sequence: CASSSGQGFGGGTEAFF. The CDR3 DNA sequence: TGTGCCAGCTCATCGGGACAGGGTTTCGGGGGGGGCACTGAAGCTTTCTTT.

This sequence joins TRBV30 and TRBJ1-6, with 7 bases that match TRBD1. Unmatched junction bases numbered 8, after V lost 7 bases and J lost 5 bases. Germline V gene sequence: CDR1 GTSNPN, CDR2 SVGIG (reference sequence). The CDR3 length is 14 residues. The CDR3 DNA is TGTGCCTTACCCGGGACAGAGAATAATTCACCCCTCCACTTT. Amino acid sequence: CALPGTENNSPLHF.

The chain has TRBV30 and TRBJ2-4; 10 bases fit TRBD2. The CDR3 length is 20 residues. CDR1 GTSNPN and CDR2 SVGIG come from the germline V gene (reference sequence). V gave up 0 bases and J gave up 3 bases; unmatched junction bases: 17. The CDR3 is CAWSVPRVAGGPPGKNIQYF. For the CDR3, the DNA is TGTGCCTGGAGTGTACCTCGGGTAGCGGGGGGCCCACCAGGCAAAAACATTCAGTACTTC.

The chain recombines TRBV6-1 with TRBJ2-5, with TRBD2 as a possible D gene (7 bases). The germline gives CDR1 MNHNS, CDR2 SASEGT. The CDR3 loop spans 17 amino acids. V was trimmed by 4 bases and J by 3 bases, leaving 21 bases between them. DNA of the CDR3: TGTGCCAGCAGTGTTAACGTGGGGGGGCCGAAGGAAGAGACCCAGTACTTC. Translation gives CASSVNVGGPKEETQYF.

This sequence joins TRBV19 and TRBJ1-1; 12 positions match TRBD1. Germline loops: CDR1 LNHDA, CDR2 SQIVND (reference sequence). This CDR3 is 15 amino acids long. V shed 4 bases and J 4 bases; nucleotides not matched to a gene: 4. CDR3 DNA: TGTGCCAGTAGTAACCGGGACAGGGGGCCCACTGAAGCTTTCTTT. It translates to CASSNRDRGPTEAFF.

The chain recombines TRBV30 with TRBJ2-5; 8 nucleotides line up with TRBD2. This CDR3 contains 15 residues. Germline V gene data show CDR1 as GTSNPN and CDR2 as SVGIG (reference sequence). The trim removed 0 bases at V and 4 bases at J, leaving 7 bases unmatched. The CDR3 reads CAWSVPGGVRETQYF. The CDR3 nucleotides read TGTGCCTGGAGTGTCCCGGGGGGGGTTCGAGAGACCCAGTACTTC.

J is TRBJ2-7 and V is TRBV5-1; 9 bases are shared with TRBD1. The CDR3 is 14 residues long. V shed 4 bases, J shed 5 bases, and the junction held 7 bases outside the gene matches. Per the germline V gene, CDR1 is SGHRS and CDR2 is YFSETQ. In nucleotides, the CDR3 is TGCGCCAGCAGCCTTAGACAGGGGGGCCACGAGCAGTACTTC. Translated: CASSLRQGGHEQYF.